The next 15 T cell receptor beta chains were all read from a single sample in a study of blood T cell repertoires in COVID-19. Clones were read by immunoSEQ multiplex PCR, and TCRdb kept only the in-frame ones, dropping some. The sample lists approximately 190,000 clones, approximately 90% occurring once. Sequenced material: peripheral blood. The receptors shown here come from a woman aged 40 to 50 who had recovered from COVID-19.

The V gene is TRBV5-6, the J gene TRBJ2-7, with 7 positions matching TRBD1. Germline V gives CDR1 SGHDT, CDR2 YYEEEE. The CDR3 totals 16 residues. V lost 3 bases, J lost 2 bases, and 11 bases stayed unmatched. In DNA form, the CDR3 reads TGTGCCAGCAGCTCGGGACAGCACATCGTAACCTACGAGCAGTACTTC. Residues: CASSSGQHIVTYEQYF.

This chain uses TRBV6-6 with TRBJ2-1; TRBD2 matches 7 bases. Per the germline V gene, CDR1 is MNHNY and CDR2 is SVGAGI (reference sequence). The CDR3 covers 15 residues. V lost 2 bases, J lost 10 bases, and 11 bases stayed unmatched. CDR3 nucleotide sequence: TGTGCCAGCAGTTACCTTCGAGCGGGGTCCGTGGAGCAGTTCTTC. The encoded protein is CASSYLRAGSVEQFF.

The rearrangement joins TRBV5-5 to TRBJ2-1; 11 bases line up with TRBD2. Trimming at V came to 5 bases and at J to 0 bases, leaving 10 bases not matched to a gene. CDR1 and CDR2 from the germline V gene are SGHKS and YYEKEE (reference sequence). The CDR3 spans 18 residues. CDR3 sequence (DNA): TGTGCCAGCAGATCCGGGACTAGCGGAGTCCGCTCCTACAATGAGCAGTTCTTC. It encodes CASRSGTSGVRSYNEQFF.

This clone was seen only once. The J gene is TRBJ2-1, the V gene TRBV5-4; 7 bases fit TRBD1. V lost 0 bases to trimming and J lost 6 bases; unmatched junction nucleotides: 9. The germline CDR1 and CDR2 sequences are SGHNT and YYREEE (reference sequence). CDR3 length: 16 amino acids. As DNA, the CDR3 is TGTGCCAGCAGCTTGGGAGGTGCGACAGGGCGCAATGAGCAGTTCTTC. Its translation: CASSLGGATGRNEQFF.

The chain carries TRBV19 and TRBJ1-5; D possibly corresponds to TRBD1 (5 bases). Germline lookup yields CDR1 LNHDA and CDR2 SQIVND (reference sequence). This CDR3 spans 17 amino acids. Trimming shortened V by 5 bases and J by 4 bases, and 21 bases separated the two germline ends. For the CDR3, the DNA is TGTGCCAGTAGTGCGACTGGAGGGGTCGTGGGGAATCAGCCCCAGCATTTT. This codes for CASSATGGVVGNQPQHF.

The genes are TRBV6-5 and TRBJ1-1; no clear D gene. This CDR3 has 13 residues. Trimming cost V 7 bases and J 0 bases, with 9 bases left between them. The germline V gene encodes CDR1 MNHEY and CDR2 SVGAGI. For the CDR3, the DNA is TGTGCCAGCATTAAAGACTTGAACACTGAAGCTTTCTTT. Its translation is CASIKDLNTEAFF.

A few counts support this clone. The rearrangement links TRBV9 to TRBJ2-6; the D gene is possibly TRBD1 (6 bases). V lost 0 bases to trimming and J lost 0 bases, with 10 bases between them. The CDR3 is 17 residues long. Per the germline V gene, CDR1 is SGDLS and CDR2 is YYNGEE. The chain's CDR3 is CASSVGGRGSGANVLTF. The CDR3 DNA reads as TGTGCCAGCAGCGTAGGAGGCAGGGGCTCTGGGGCCAACGTCCTGACTTTC.

This chain connects TRBV27 to TRBJ1-6; a possible D gene is TRBD1 (6 bases). Germline V gene lookup returns CDR1 MNHEY and CDR2 SMNVEV (reference sequence). CDR3 length: 15 amino acids. Trimming left V 5 bases short and J 5 bases short, with 13 bases between. CDR3: CASSTYRENNSPLHF. CDR3 sequence (DNA): TGTGCCAGCAGTACGTACAGGGAGAATAATTCACCCCTCCACTTT.

This clone was picked up one time. The chain uses TRBV2 and TRBJ2-1; 9 bases map to TRBD1. This CDR3 comprises 15 residues. Germline V gives CDR1 SNHLY, CDR2 FYNNEI. J lost 4 bases, V lost 6 bases, and 7 bases had no gene match. CDR3 amino acids: CASREGQGTYNEQFF. DNA of the CDR3: TGTGCCAGCAGGGAGGGACAGGGCACTTACAATGAGCAGTTCTTC.

The chain's CDR3 is CATSRESGRAGDTQYF. The CDR3 DNA is TGTGCCACCAGCAGAGAGAGCGGGAGGGCCGGGGATACGCAGTATTTT. The V call is TRBV15, the J call TRBJ2-3; 10 bases agree with TRBD2. This CDR3 is 16 amino acids long. The germline gives CDR1 LNHNV, CDR2 YYDKDF (reference sequence). V lost 0 bases to trimming and J lost 6 bases; unmatched junction nucleotides: 6.

The V gene is TRBV2, the J gene TRBJ2-5; maybe TRBD2 (6 bases). This CDR3 spans 15 amino acids. The V end was cut by 4 bases, the J end by 1 base, with 13 bases between. Germline-derived CDR1 and CDR2 are SNHLY and FYNNEI. CDR3 protein: CASSVGEALQETQYF. DNA of the CDR3: TGTGCCAGCAGTGTTGGGGAGGCCCTCCAAGAGACCCAGTACTTC.

V and J are TRBV6-2 or TRBV6-3 and TRBJ1-2; D is unresolved. Per germline, CDR1 MNHEY and CDR2 SVGEGT. The V and J ends lost 2 bases and 8 bases respectively, with 9 bases between them. The CDR3 covers 12 residues. This chain's CDR3 is CASSYEGHGYTF. The CDR3, as DNA: TGTGCCAGCAGTTACGAGGGTCACGGCTACACCTTC.

The rearrangement uses TRBV18 and TRBJ2-1; the match to TRBD2 covers 10 bases. V lost 1 base to trimming and J lost 0 bases; unmatched junction nucleotides: 6. The germline V gene has CDR1 KGHSH and CDR2 LQKENI. This CDR3 has 18 amino acids. The CDR3 reads CASSPRPRTSGSYNEQFF. For the CDR3, the DNA is TGTGCCAGCTCACCACGACCTAGGACTAGCGGCTCCTACAATGAGCAGTTCTTC.

V and J are TRBV4-1 and TRBJ2-7, with 9 nucleotides matching TRBD1. Germline V CDR1 and CDR2: MGHRA, YSYEKL. The CDR3 runs 15 residues. The trim removed 1 base at V and 3 bases at J, leaving 4 bases unmatched. The CDR3 bases are TGCGCCAGCAGCCAAGTTACAGGGGGCGACTACGAGCAGTACTTC. It is translated as CASSQVTGGDYEQYF.

The rearrangement joins TRBV27 to TRBJ2-4; 11 positions match TRBD2. The CDR3 is 17 amino acids. In germline, CDR1 is MNHEY, CDR2 SMNVEV (reference sequence). V dropped 5 bases and J dropped 4; count of bases not matched to a gene: 10. The CDR3 DNA reads as TGTGCCAGCAGTGGTCTAAGTACTAGCGGGGGAAAAAACATTCAGTACTTC. Its translation is CASSGLSTSGGKNIQYF.